Listed here is a single T cell receptor (beta chain). The antigen is undetermined. V lost 3 bases to trimming and J lost 0 bases; unmatched junction nucleotides: 9. This CDR3 contains 16 residues. Germline CDR1 is SGDLS and CDR2 is YYNGEE. A second PCR, run for about 7 to 12 cycles, used a sample-barcoded 5' primer plus a J-beta primer mix. A tag from a template-switch adaptor with 12 random nucleotides marked each cDNA molecule. TCRdb independently ran MiXCR on the 5' RACE reads; one entry per CDR3 protein. The table has hundreds of thousands of distinct CDR3 sequences, over 20% seen once. The record originates from a study of blood T cells in healthy people across ages. The study's findings and limits: Using unsorted PBMCs precluded a conclusive naive versus antigen-experienced comparison. Roughly linear age-related decline in beta diversity appeared, significant by age about 37.

The chain employs TRBV9 and TRBJ2-7, with TRBD1 matching 7 bases. Material: blood. The TCR was taken from a man in his 70s in good health. CDR3 DNA: TGTGCCAGCAGCGGGAAGGACAGGACTGGCTCCTACGAGCAGTACTTC. Amino acids: CASSGKDRTGSYEQYF.